The entry that follows covers one TCR beta chain sequence. This clonotype came up many times. Its cognate antigen has yet to be identified. Base qualities are not provided; no much larger clone lies one nucleotide away. The sample originates from a study of T-cell reconstitution after alpha-beta-depleted transplantation in children (dated by TCRdb to about 2016). With respect to the entire study: Using TCR repertoire profiling, the study followed T-cell immune reconstitution in a quantitative way in children after TCRalphabeta/CD19-depleted allogeneic hematopoietic cell transplantation. General findings and caveats noted by the study authors: Over subsequent months, a decline in hyperexpanded clone frequencies was noted, and after one year, T-cell counts and TCRbeta diversity were mostly ascribed to newly produced T cells. In some patients, the high TCRbeta diversity seen at day 60 was put down to recipient T cells and intrathymic progenitors that had survived conditioning. The apparently early recovery of alphabetaT-cell counts about two months after transplant reportedly depended on only several hundred rapidly expanded clones that came from non-depleted graft cells.

The treatment or condition label, read with the paper, signifies: allogeneic hematopoietic cell transplantation with graft depleted of TCRalphabeta T cells and CD19 B cells. The transplant recipients were children given TCRalphabeta/CD19-depleted allogeneic hematopoietic cell grafts. To prepare the library, PCR was applied. TCRdb lists the instrument as Illumina HiSeq 2500. To normalize quantification of the TCRbeta repertoire, the TCR libraries were built with molecular barcoding that relied on unique molecular identifiers. TCRdb cleaned the public reads at Q25 with fastp, built clones with MiXCR and kept in-frame beta chains. Each entry merges the rows of one CDR3 protein and shows their most common DNA and genes. Recorded for this sample are around 270,000 distinct CDR3 sequences; roughly a tenth of them occurred a single time. The top ten clones comprise 7.5% of the sample. A distance of 14 bases separates the germline ends of V and J, which lose 7 bases and 9 bases respectively. The germline V gene yields SGDLS for CDR1 and YYNGEE for CDR2. Spanning cysteine to phenylalanine, the CDR3 consists of 12 amino acids. This entry keeps only the CDR3 DNA: 36 bases, framed from base 1.

This receptor was identified in a boy younger than two with acute myeloid leukemia, due to receive a stem cell transplant. The receptor chain draws on TRBV9 and TRBJ2-1; the D gene cannot be resolved reliably. The material was PBMCs, obtained before TCRalphabeta/CD19-depleted stem cell transplant. The nucleotide sequence reads TGTGCCAGCTCTCTAGGATTGGGTGAGCAGTTCTTC. It translates to CASSLGLGEQFF.